The 19 T cell receptor beta chains below come from one sample, sequenced in a study of T cells expressing NK-cell markers. TCRdb reprocessed the 5' RACE reads, with one entry per CDR3 protein and no DNA. This sample's clone table lists about 260,000 distinct CDR3 sequences. Sequenced input: blood T cells: a sorted CD56 or NKG2C T cell subset, CD4+ or CD8+ T cells, or bulk PBMC T cells (not recorded which). The receptors stem from a man younger than 30 in good health.

The chain recombines TRBV29-1 with TRBJ2-4. The CDR3 sequence is 14 residues long. Looked up from germline, CDR1 is SQVTM and CDR2 is ANQGSEA. This CDR3 is CSVRPILAKNIQYF.

The CDR3 loop reads CASAGTGGLNEQFF. The rearrangement joins TRBV2 to TRBJ2-1; the D gene TCRdb calls, TRBD1, cannot be checked with no DNA. CDR3 length equals 14 residues. Per germline, CDR1 SNHLY and CDR2 FYNNEI.

CDR3 amino acids: CASSLQLSGSYNEQFF. The rearrangement uses TRBV11-1 and TRBJ2-1; TCRdb's D call of TRBD2 is untestable without DNA. This CDR3 region has 16 residues. Germline lookup yields CDR1 SGHAT and CDR2 FQDESV (reference sequence).

The J gene is TRBJ1-3, the V gene TRBV20-1. CDR1 DFQATT and CDR2 SNEGSKA come from the germline V gene (reference sequence). The length of the CDR3 is 14 residues. The CDR3 here is CSARRTEAGNTIYF.

The V gene is TRBV5-1, the J gene TRBJ2-2; without DNA, the TCRdb call of TRBD1 cannot be checked. The CDR3 extends over 15 amino acids. The V gene's germline CDR1 is SGHRS and CDR2 YFSETQ. CDR3 amino acids: CASSKNRGGTGELFF.

The chain employs TRBV25-1 and TRBJ2-3; TCRdb picks TRBD2, but there is no DNA to check that call. This CDR3 is 12 amino acids long. Per the germline V gene, CDR1 is MGHDK and CDR2 is SYGVNS. The CDR3 here is CASSGHSDTQYF.

V is TRBV29-1 and J is TRBJ2-3; TCRdb proposes TRBD2, but this gene call is untestable without DNA. CDR3 size: 16 residues. Germline assignment: CDR1 SQVTM and CDR2 ANQGSEA. The CDR3 protein is CSVARTSGRETDTQYF.

This chain connects TRBV24-1 to TRBJ2-4. CDR1 and CDR2 (germline): KGHDR, SFDVKD. The CDR3 is 14 residues long. CDR3 sequence: CATISPLAKNIQYF.

The chain links TRBV12-3 or TRBV12-4 to TRBJ2-7; TCRdb lists TRBD1, though no DNA is available to test this call. This CDR3 has 14 amino acids. The CDR3 region is CASSKFPQRHEQYF.

The chain is built from TRBV5-1 and TRBJ1-4; absent DNA, TCRdb's TRBD1 call cannot be checked. This CDR3 comprises 15 residues. Germline loops: CDR1 SGHRS, CDR2 YFSETQ. The CDR3 reads CASSLVGTENEKLFF.

This chain connects TRBV5-6 to TRBJ2-3; TCRdb's D call of TRBD1 is untestable without DNA. The CDR3 is 17 residues long. In germline, CDR1 is SGHDT, CDR2 YYEEEE. CDR3 in amino acids: CASSLFGQGDVADTQYF.

V is TRBV10-3 and J is TRBJ2-1; TCRdb's D gene call, TRBD2, goes unchecked for lack of DNA. CDR3 length equals 11 residues. Germline lookup yields CDR1 ENHRY and CDR2 SYGVKD. The CDR3 sequence: CAISSGLEQFF.

The J gene is TRBJ2-3, the V gene TRBV5-1; the TRBD2 assignment by TCRdb is unverifiable without DNA. The CDR3 extends over 16 amino acids. The germline gives CDR1 SGHRS, CDR2 YFSETQ. The CDR3 sequence is CASSYSAGKSRDTQYF.

This sequence joins TRBV2 and TRBJ2-1; the TRBD1 assignment by TCRdb is unverifiable without DNA. This CDR3 has 15 amino acids. CDR1 is SNHLY and CDR2 is FYNNEI in the germline V gene. This CDR3 is CASSEDQGGANEQFF.

The gene calls are TRBV12-3 or TRBV12-4 and TRBJ2-4; the D call of TRBD1 rests on TCRdb alone, since no DNA is present to check it. This CDR3 comprises 19 residues. CDR3: CASSFEGDTLRLAKNIQYF.

The chain carries TRBV10-3 and TRBJ1-1. CDR1 is ENHRY and CDR2 is SYGVKD in the germline V gene. This CDR3 comprises 13 residues. The CDR3 loop reads CAISMKINTEAFF.

The chain couples TRBV5-1 to TRBJ2-3; TCRdb lists TRBD1, though no DNA is available to test this call. The CDR3 is made up of 15 amino acids. The germline CDR1 and CDR2 sequences are SGHRS and YFSETQ. CDR3 amino acids: CASSSTVVGTDTQYF.

The chain uses TRBV10-3 and TRBJ2-1; TCRdb designates TRBD2, a call that cannot be tested without DNA. CDR1 and CDR2 from the germline V gene are ENHRY and SYGVKD. CDR3 length: 15 amino acids. The chain's CDR3 is CATLSGTSGYNEQFF.

The rearrangement joins TRBV4-2 to TRBJ2-1; without DNA, the TCRdb call of TRBD1 cannot be checked. Germline V gene lookup returns CDR1 LGHNA and CDR2 YNFKEQ. This CDR3 contains 15 residues. The CDR3 region is CASSQDQGGYNEQFF.